The 24 T cell receptor beta chains in this list originate from one sample, sequenced in a study of blood T cells in healthy people across ages. Through a sample-barcoded 5' primer and a J-beta primer mix, a second PCR was run for roughly 6 to 11 cycles. Via MiXCR, TCRdb re-called the 5' RACE reads, giving one row per CDR3 protein. The table lists nearly 800,000 distinct CDR3 sequences, 45% to 70% of them singletons. Sequencing was done on a sample of blood. The receptors come from a man aged 35-49 years in good health.

V gene TRBV20-1 combines with J gene TRBJ1-1, with D possibly matching TRBD1 (5 bases). Per the germline V gene, CDR1 is DFQATT and CDR2 is SNEGSKA (reference sequence). V was cut by 2 bases and J by 3 bases, with 10 bases left in between. This CDR3 has 13 residues. The CDR3 DNA sequence: TGCAGTGCTAGATCTGGGGGGGACACTGAAGCTTTCTTT. Translated: CSARSGGDTEAFF.

The genes are TRBV12-3 or TRBV12-4 and TRBJ2-3; TRBD1 matches at 10 bases. The junction had 10 bases not matched to a gene; V was cut back by 1 base and J by 9 bases. This CDR3 has 16 residues. CDR3 loop: CASSLELGQGRKTQYF. DNA of the CDR3: TGTGCCAGCAGTTTAGAATTGGGACAGGGGAGAAAGACGCAGTATTTT.

V gene TRBV24-1 combines with J gene TRBJ1-5; D gene uncertain. The V and J ends lost 3 bases and 7 bases respectively, with 18 bases between them. The CDR3 spans 16 residues. CDR1 is KGHDR and CDR2 is SFDVKD in the germline V gene. The CDR3 coding sequence is TGTGCCACCAGTGATAAAAAAAACCCTCAGGACCAGCCCCAGCATTTT. Its protein is CATSDKKNPQDQPQHF.

V and J are TRBV20-1 and TRBJ2-2; D is undetermined. V lost 3 bases and J lost 0, with 11 bases in between. The CDR3 is 15 amino acids. CDR1 is DFQATT, CDR2 SNEGSKA, per germline (reference sequence). CDR3 nucleotide sequence: TGCAGTGCTAGGTCCCCAAAGCCGAACACCGGGGAGCTGTTTTTT. This codes for CSARSPKPNTGELFF.

CDR3 residues: CASSPRPDSGANVLTF. Written as DNA, the CDR3 is TGTGCCAGCAGCCCCCGACCGGACTCTGGGGCCAACGTCCTGACTTTC. This rearrangement joins TRBV7-3 to TRBJ2-6; D is unclear. Trimming took off 5 bases at V and 0 bases at J, with 11 bases between the two ends. The CDR3 has 16 amino acids. CDR1 is SGHTA, CDR2 FQGTGA, per germline.

This sequence joins TRBV21-1 and TRBJ1-5; the D call TRBD1 from the table was never checked on the DNA. TRBV21-1 counts as a pseudogene. The CDR3 is 15 residues long. The CDR3 DNA follows: TGTGCCAGCAGCCCCCGGGACATCAGCAATCAGCCCCAGCATTTT. Its protein product is CASSPRDISNQPQHF.

This clonotype showed up many times. This chain links TRBV7-6 with TRBJ2-5; D is ambiguous. The CDR3 is made up of 12 amino acids. V was shortened by 5 bases and J by 2 bases, with 6 bases between the two germline ends. Germline lookup yields CDR1 SGHVS and CDR2 FNYEAQ. DNA of the CDR3: TGTGCCAGCAGCATAGATCAAGAGACCCAGTACTTC. Translated: CASSIDQETQYF.

In this sample, this clonotype turned up once. The chain links TRBV20-1 to TRBJ2-5; no reliable D call. The CDR3 is 11 amino acids. V dropped 0 bases and J dropped 6 bases, with 5 bases sitting between them. Germline CDR1 is DFQATT and CDR2 is SNEGSKA (reference sequence). Here the CDR3 DNA reads TGCAGTGCTAGAGAAACAAAGACCCAGTACTTC. It codes for CSARETKTQYF.

The genes are TRBV20-1 and TRBJ2-7; 7 positions match TRBD1. The CDR3 extends over 17 amino acids. Germline CDR1 DFQATT, CDR2 SNEGSKA (reference sequence). Germline trimming cut 3 bases from V and 7 bases from J; bases unmatched to any gene: 21. CDR3 sequence (DNA): TGCAGTGCTAGGAAGGACGGTCGGGACAGAGGGATTTTTGAGCAGTACTTC. It is translated as CSARKDGRDRGIFEQYF.

This chain uses TRBV7-2 with TRBJ2-1; no clear D gene. This CDR3 region has 12 residues. Trimming took 3 bases from V and 10 from J, leaving 10 bases between them. CDR1 is SGHTA and CDR2 is FQGNSA in the germline V gene. The CDR3 here is CASSFSTREQFF. The CDR3 DNA is TGTGCCAGCAGCTTTTCCACGAGGGAGCAGTTCTTC.

The rearrangement uses TRBV12-3 or TRBV12-4 and TRBJ1-2; 10 bases agree with TRBD1. J was trimmed by 8 bases and V by 4 bases; bases with no gene match: 4. CDR3 size: 13 residues. The CDR3 spells CASSWGQGKGYTF. The CDR3 DNA reads as TGTGCCAGCAGTTGGGGACAGGGGAAGGGCTACACCTTC.

The table lists this clonotype with a few counts. The V call is TRBV7-9, the J call TRBJ2-5; 8 bases line up with TRBD2. The CDR3 loop spans 17 amino acids. The V gene end was trimmed by 1 base and the J gene end by 5 bases; junction bases not matched to a gene: 12. CDR1 SEHNR and CDR2 FQNEAQ come from the germline V gene (reference sequence). CDR3 residues: CASSLESLAGSPETQYF. The CDR3 DNA follows: TGTGCCAGCAGCTTAGAAAGCTTAGCGGGGAGTCCGGAGACCCAGTACTTC.

The J gene is TRBJ2-1, the V gene TRBV28, with 8 bases lining up with TRBD2. CDR1 is MDHEN and CDR2 is SYDVKM in the germline V gene. V lost 6 bases to trimming and J lost 4 bases; unmatched junction nucleotides: 11. This CDR3 region has 16 residues. The CDR3 reads CASSSRVAGLYNEQFF. The CDR3 DNA reads TGTGCCAGCAGCTCTAGGGTAGCGGGACTATACAATGAGCAGTTCTTC.

This clonotype turned up a few times. The gene calls are TRBV20-1 and TRBJ2-1; D is perhaps TRBD2 (5 bases). This CDR3 contains 15 residues. Germline assignment: CDR1 DFQATT and CDR2 SNEGSKA (reference sequence). V was pared by 2 bases and J by 1 base, with 12 bases between. CDR3 sequence: CSARPPLASYNEQFF. Written as DNA, the CDR3 is TGCAGTGCTAGACCCCCGCTAGCTTCCTACAATGAGCAGTTCTTC.

J is TRBJ1-4 and V is TRBV29-1, with D possibly being TRBD1 (5 bases). The germline V gene has CDR1 SQVTM and CDR2 ANQGSEA. The V end was cut by 3 bases, the J end by 5 bases, with 10 bases between. The CDR3 loop spans 13 amino acids. The CDR3 reads CSVDLGRNEKLFF. The DNA of the CDR3 is TGCAGCGTTGATCTGGGACGGAATGAAAAACTGTTTTTT.

V gene TRBV9 combines with J gene TRBJ2-2, with 8 bases lining up with TRBD1. The CDR3 spans 15 residues. The V gene end was trimmed by 4 bases and the J gene end by 4 bases; junction bases not matched to a gene: 6. Germline CDR1 is SGDLS and CDR2 is YYNGEE. CDR3 DNA sequence: TGTGCCAGCAGCTTCCGACAGGGGAGCACCGGGGAGCTGTTTTTT. Its translation is CASSFRQGSTGELFF.

CDR3 in amino acids: CASSVLGRDSPLHF. CDR3 DNA: TGTGCCAGCAGCGTTCTTGGGAGGGATTCACCCCTCCACTTT. The rearrangement uses TRBV9 and TRBJ1-6; D gene uncertain. Germline V gives CDR1 SGDLS, CDR2 YYNGEE. Deletions cut 2 bases from V and 8 bases from J, with 11 bases between. The CDR3 covers 14 residues.

The chain has TRBV7-6 and TRBJ1-2; TRBD1 agrees at 7 bases. Per the germline V gene, CDR1 is SGHVS and CDR2 is FNYEAQ. Trimming took 3 bases from V and 2 from J; bases not matched to a gene: 12. CDR3 size: 17 residues. The CDR3 nucleotides read TGTGCCAGCAGCTTCAAGGGGGCTCAGAGCGGCAACTATGGCTACACCTTC. Amino acids: CASSFKGAQSGNYGYTF.

The chain employs TRBV4-2 and TRBJ2-2, with a weak D call TRBD2 (6 bases). Trimming cost V 8 bases and J 0 bases, with 16 bases left between them. CDR3 length equals 16 residues. CDR1 is LGHNA and CDR2 is YNFKEQ in the germline V gene. CDR3 region: CASGGSSRTNTGELFF. CDR3 in DNA: TGTGCCAGCGGGGGGTCGAGCAGGACGAACACCGGGGAGCTGTTTTTT.

This chain connects TRBV27 to TRBJ2-5; 11 bases line up with TRBD2. With 5 bases clipped from V and 3 bases from J, the junction kept 5 bases outside the gene matches. Per the germline V gene, CDR1 is MNHEY and CDR2 is SMNVEV (reference sequence). The CDR3 covers 15 residues. CDR3 sequence: CASSALAGVKETQYF. The DNA for the CDR3 is TGTGCCAGCAGTGCACTAGCGGGGGTTAAAGAGACCCAGTACTTC.

The chain joins TRBV20-1 to TRBJ1-1; D is perhaps TRBD1 (5 bases). This CDR3 contains 12 residues. Trimming took off 5 bases at V and 2 bases at J, with 9 bases between the two ends. Germline values: CDR1 DFQATT, CDR2 SNEGSKA (reference sequence). The CDR3 sequence: CSAGTDNTEAFF. As DNA, the CDR3 is TGCAGTGCTGGGACGGATAACACTGAAGCTTTCTTT.

The rearrangement links TRBV30 to TRBJ1-6; weak D call: TRBD1 (6 bases). V was cut by 0 bases and J by 4 bases, with 19 bases left in between. CDR1 GTSNPN and CDR2 SVGIG come from the germline V gene (reference sequence). This CDR3 has 18 residues. CDR3 sequence reads: CAWSVFLSLQGYNSPLHF. The CDR3 nucleotides read TGTGCCTGGAGTGTATTTCTCTCACTACAGGGATATAATTCACCCCTCCACTTT. Combining the CDR3 with reference TRBV30 and TRBJ1-6 gives the whole variable domain SQTIHQWPATLVQPVGSPLSLECTVEGTSNPNLYWYRQAAGRGLQLLFYSVGIGQISSEVPQNLSASRPQDRQFILSSKKLLLSDSGFYLCAWSVFLSLQGYNSPLHFGNGTRLTVT.

The chain carries TRBV2 and TRBJ1-2; possibly TRBD1 for D (6 bases). The V gene's germline CDR1 is SNHLY and CDR2 FYNNEI. Trimming removed 3 bases from V and 6 bases from J, with 11 bases in between. The CDR3 runs 13 residues. CDR3 loop: CASSDRQEDGYTF. In DNA, the CDR3 is TGTGCCAGCAGTGATCGACAGGAGGATGGCTACACCTTC.

This clonotype was observed a handful of times. V gene TRBV20-1 combines with J gene TRBJ1-2, with TRBD1 matching 9 bases. Germline-derived CDR1 and CDR2 are DFQATT and SNEGSKA (reference sequence). The length of the CDR3 is 11 residues. After removal of 6 bases from V and 6 bases from J, the junction contained 2 bases not matched to a gene. The CDR3 coding sequence is TGCAGTGCGGGGGACAGGGATGGCTACACCTTC. Its protein product is CSAGDRDGYTF.